This T cell receptor beta chain was observed in a study of blood T cell repertoires in COVID-19. Authors' data handling: Amplification of reference gene primers was used by the study to estimate nucleated cell counts. TCRdb keeps only in-frame clones here, not all; method: immunoSEQ multiplex PCR. V, J and clone size reflect that table, while D and trimming were determined from the DNA. Altogether some 26,000 clones are present, under 85% being singletons, with the ten largest covering around two thirds. CDR1 is LNHDA, CDR2 SQIVND, per germline (reference sequence). This CDR3 spans 18 amino acids. Trimming cost V 3 bases and J 4 bases, with 22 bases left between them.

The sequence came from a man in his 70s with acute or convalescent COVID-19. The chain couples TRBV19 to TRBJ1-5; D is perhaps TRBD1 (5 bases). The sequenced sample was peripheral blood. CDR3 residues: CASSIPGDAWGGNQPQHF. The CDR3 bases are TGTGCCAGTAGTATCCCCGGGGACGCATGGGGAGGTAATCAGCCCCAGCATTTT. Filled out from reference TRBV19 and TRBJ1-5, the complete variable domain reads DGGITQSPKYLFRKEGQNVTLSCEQNLNHDAMYWYRQDPGQGLRLIYYSQIVNDFQKGDIAEGYSVSREKKESFPLTVTSAQKNPTAFYLCASSIPGDAWGGNQPQHFGDGTRLSIL.